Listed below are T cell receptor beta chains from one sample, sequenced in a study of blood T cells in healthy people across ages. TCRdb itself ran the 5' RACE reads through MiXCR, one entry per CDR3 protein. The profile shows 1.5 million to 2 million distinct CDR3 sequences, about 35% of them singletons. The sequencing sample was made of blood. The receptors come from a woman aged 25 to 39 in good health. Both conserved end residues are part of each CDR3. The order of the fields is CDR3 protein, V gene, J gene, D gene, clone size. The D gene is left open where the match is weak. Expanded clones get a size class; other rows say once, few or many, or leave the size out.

cdr3_aa: CASSFGVLFSYEQYF
v_call: TRBV4-1
j_call: TRBJ2-7
d_call: NA
clone_size: many

cdr3_aa: CSARDPTGGSGNQPQHF
v_call: TRBV20-1
j_call: TRBJ1-5
d_call: TRBD1
clone_size: NA

cdr3_aa: CASSQDWGDTGLGNQPQHF
v_call: TRBV4-1
j_call: TRBJ1-5
d_call: NA
clone_size: once

cdr3_aa: CASRNRGREYQPQHF
v_call: TRBV12-3/TRBV12-4
j_call: TRBJ1-5
d_call: TRBD1
clone_size: many

cdr3_aa: CASSLMNYGYTF
v_call: TRBV12-3/TRBV12-4
j_call: TRBJ1-2
d_call: NA
clone_size: NA

cdr3_aa: CAAGGYNYGYTF
v_call: TRBV28
j_call: TRBJ1-2
d_call: NA
clone_size: NA

cdr3_aa: CASSYSEEGPAGETQYF
v_call: TRBV6-2/TRBV6-3
j_call: TRBJ2-5
d_call: NA
clone_size: NA

cdr3_aa: CASALSLNTEAFF
v_call: TRBV12-5
j_call: TRBJ1-1
d_call: NA
clone_size: few

cdr3_aa: CASSPHRDRSSYEQYF
v_call: TRBV11-2
j_call: TRBJ2-7
d_call: TRBD1
clone_size: NA

cdr3_aa: CASSSGLAGGRDMQYF
v_call: TRBV12-3/TRBV12-4
j_call: TRBJ2-3
d_call: TRBD2
clone_size: NA

cdr3_aa: CSVGTMNTEAFF
v_call: TRBV29-1
j_call: TRBJ1-1
d_call: NA
clone_size: few

cdr3_aa: CASSPRTAEETQYF
v_call: TRBV5-1
j_call: TRBJ2-5
d_call: NA
clone_size: few

cdr3_aa: CASSLGGLAENIQYF
v_call: TRBV11-3
j_call: TRBJ2-4
d_call: TRBD2
clone_size: many

cdr3_aa: CASSAGLPYTGELFF
v_call: TRBV12-3/TRBV12-4
j_call: TRBJ2-2
d_call: NA
clone_size: few

cdr3_aa: CAWTQDQPYEQYF
v_call: TRBV30
j_call: TRBJ2-7
d_call: NA
clone_size: NA

cdr3_aa: CASSMAGEPYNEQYF
v_call: TRBV19
j_call: TRBJ2-5
d_call: TRBD2
clone_size: NA

cdr3_aa: CSAATGPRGAQYF
v_call: TRBV20-1
j_call: TRBJ2-5
d_call: NA
clone_size: NA

cdr3_aa: CSVEHVYNEQFF
v_call: TRBV29-1
j_call: TRBJ2-1
d_call: NA
clone_size: many

cdr3_aa: CASSRKPDEQFF
v_call: TRBV27
j_call: TRBJ2-1
d_call: NA
clone_size: NA

cdr3_aa: CASSYSRQGSYEQYF
v_call: TRBV6-6
j_call: TRBJ2-7
d_call: NA
clone_size: many

cdr3_aa: CASSQVIWGFAEAFF
v_call: TRBV3-1
j_call: TRBJ1-1
d_call: NA
clone_size: NA

cdr3_aa: CAIGGGLGAPGANVLTF
v_call: TRBV10-3
j_call: TRBJ2-6
d_call: NA
clone_size: few

cdr3_aa: CAISGQTNSGANVLTF
v_call: TRBV10-3
j_call: TRBJ2-6
d_call: NA
clone_size: few

cdr3_aa: CASSLTQAETQYF
v_call: TRBV7-2
j_call: TRBJ2-5
d_call: NA
clone_size: NA

cdr3_aa: CSASPRIRKSNEKLFF
v_call: TRBV20-1
j_call: TRBJ1-4
d_call: NA
clone_size: few

cdr3_aa: CASSREGRNEQFF
v_call: TRBV5-1
j_call: TRBJ2-1
d_call: TRBD2
clone_size: NA

cdr3_aa: CASSPSGDEQYF
v_call: TRBV18
j_call: TRBJ2-7
d_call: TRBD2
clone_size: many

cdr3_aa: CASSGTSGGSYNEQFF
v_call: TRBV2
j_call: TRBJ2-1
d_call: TRBD2
clone_size: many

cdr3_aa: CAVGKGQPQHF
v_call: TRBV10-3
j_call: TRBJ1-5
d_call: NA
clone_size: NA

cdr3_aa: CASETSGRNYEQYF
v_call: TRBV2
j_call: TRBJ2-7
d_call: TRBD2
clone_size: NA

cdr3_aa: CSARDGRGGNEQFF
v_call: TRBV20-1
j_call: TRBJ2-1
d_call: NA
clone_size: NA

cdr3_aa: CSVTGLAGRSTDTQYF
v_call: TRBV29-1
j_call: TRBJ2-3
d_call: TRBD2
clone_size: few

cdr3_aa: CASSFRDLRQFF
v_call: TRBV12-1
j_call: TRBJ2-1
d_call: NA
clone_size: NA

cdr3_aa: CASSPPMTEVYNEQFF
v_call: TRBV5-1
j_call: TRBJ2-1
d_call: NA
clone_size: few

cdr3_aa: CAFRTGGPGQPQHF
v_call: TRBV30
j_call: TRBJ1-5
d_call: TRBD1
clone_size: NA

cdr3_aa: CSAQNPGPDIETQYF
v_call: TRBV29-1
j_call: TRBJ2-5
d_call: NA
clone_size: many

cdr3_aa: CASTPWGGEKLFF
v_call: TRBV6-6
j_call: TRBJ1-4
d_call: NA
clone_size: NA

cdr3_aa: CSVAGQALTEAFF
v_call: TRBV29-1
j_call: TRBJ1-1
d_call: TRBD1
clone_size: NA

cdr3_aa: CASSWTGATDTQYF
v_call: TRBV12-3/TRBV12-4
j_call: TRBJ2-3
d_call: TRBD1
clone_size: NA

cdr3_aa: CSAWGGDASTDTQYF
v_call: TRBV20-1
j_call: TRBJ2-3
d_call: TRBD2
clone_size: NA

cdr3_aa: CSVRTGARNTEAFF
v_call: TRBV29-1
j_call: TRBJ1-1
d_call: TRBD1
clone_size: few

cdr3_aa: CASSQDSGQGIYGCTF
v_call: TRBV4-1
j_call: TRBJ1-2
d_call: TRBD1
clone_size: NA

cdr3_aa: CSARVRGLPANEQFF
v_call: TRBV20-1
j_call: TRBJ2-1
d_call: NA
clone_size: few

cdr3_aa: CSAIKLAGGGSSYNEQFF
v_call: TRBV20-1
j_call: TRBJ2-1
d_call: TRBD2
clone_size: NA

cdr3_aa: CASSRTYRGAGVQETQYF
v_call: TRBV3-1
j_call: TRBJ2-5
d_call: TRBD1
clone_size: NA

cdr3_aa: CASSQVAGGTEAFF
v_call: TRBV3-1
j_call: TRBJ1-1
d_call: NA
clone_size: NA

cdr3_aa: CASSLIRGGEGSDTQYF
v_call: TRBV28
j_call: TRBJ2-3
d_call: NA
clone_size: NA

cdr3_aa: CASSRGRHTGELFF
v_call: TRBV27
j_call: TRBJ2-2
d_call: NA
clone_size: NA

cdr3_aa: CASSHSGPYPGYGYTF
v_call: TRBV6-1
j_call: TRBJ1-2
d_call: NA
clone_size: NA

cdr3_aa: CASSDTISGTKNIQYF
v_call: TRBV6-1
j_call: TRBJ2-4
d_call: NA
clone_size: NA

cdr3_aa: CASSPLLGSNEQFF
v_call: TRBV27
j_call: TRBJ2-1
d_call: NA
clone_size: NA